This is a list of T cell receptor beta chains from one sample in a study of PD-1 blockade in classical Hodgkin lymphoma. Libraries were prepared by immunoSEQ multiplex PCR; TCRdb keeps only in-frame clonotypes and omits some of them. The repertoire holds tens of thousands of clones, 85% to 95% seen once, with approximately 8.2% in the top ten. This material consisted of peripheral blood mononuclear cells (PBMCs), taken at baseline. Receptors were obtained from a human donor with classical Hodgkin lymphoma. CDR3s include the opening cysteine and the closing phenylalanine or tryptophan.

v_call	j_call	cdr3_aa
TRBV19	TRBJ2-7	CASSNTGNPYEQYF
TRBV7-2	TRBJ2-5	CASSLVAGYEETQYF
TRBV11-2	TRBJ1-3	CASSPRTGNTIYF
TRBV9	TRBJ2-2	CASSVRVGFFNTGELFF
TRBV7-5	TRBJ1-2	CVRSSSGLSGPGLGYTF
TRBV7-2	TRBJ1-1	CASSILQGSYAFF
TRBV19	TRBJ1-2	CASSPLTAMTESNYGYTF
TRBV5-6	TRBJ1-1	CASSSFGTLNTEAFF
TRBV27	TRBJ2-1	CASSPGTSGANEQFF
TRBV25-1	TRBJ2-1	CASKGTGIYNEQFF
TRBV19	TRBJ1-5	CASSIDPRKGDRGRYYSNQPQHF
TRBV5-1	TRBJ1-2	CASSLPGQVHYGYTF
TRBV30	TRBJ1-1	CAWRKSGGLPRANTEAFF
TRBV5-1	TRBJ1-4	CASSLDGANEKLFF
TRBV7-3	TRBJ2-1	CASSSQGDNEQFF
TRBV21-1	TRBJ1-4	CASPRGDRAF
TRBV5-1	TRBJ2-7	CASSPSAGGPYEQYF
TRBV27	TRBJ2-2	CASSGGGANTGELFF
TRBV4-1	TRBJ2-3	CADWPAGVADTQYF
TRBV28	TRBJ2-5	CARETQYF
TRBV11-2	TRBJ1-1	CASSLGPPQGAVEAFF
TRBV19	TRBJ1-6	CASSIGDRSQLHF
TRBV18	TRBJ2-5	CASSPSNLAGWTQYF
TRBV27	TRBJ2-3	CASSLSGPRGDTQYF
TRBV4-3	TRBJ1-5	CASSQIVGNQPQHF
TRBV19	TRBJ2-7	CASSLPGTSGAYEQYF
TRBV11-2	TRBJ1-2	CASRVIRGRARYGYTF
TRBV11-2	TRBJ2-1	CASSLDGPSGSRDNEQFF
TRBV7-9	TRBJ1-5	CASSLADTGYSNQPQHF
TRBV6-1	TRBJ2-5	CASSVASGHSVKYF
TRBV30	TRBJ2-7	CAWSRWPGGEQYF
TRBV25-1	TRBJ2-1	CASDTGGGDRFF